This T cell receptor beta chain was captured by sequencing in a study of blood T cell repertoires in COVID-19. CDR3 size: 15 residues. V lost 5 bases to trimming and J lost 0 bases, with 12 bases between them. CDR1 SGHAT and CDR2 FQNNGV come from the germline V gene. TCRdb's table, derived via immunoSEQ multiplex PCR, lists solely in-frame clones and lacks some. Of some 150,000 clones in the sample, over 80% were seen once. This clonotype was obtained from a woman aged 40 to 55 with active or convalescent COVID-19. Sequences were obtained from peripheral blood. The rearrangement links TRBV11-2 to TRBJ2-3; D remains unclear. CDR3 sequence: CASSPRPQSTDTQYF. For the CDR3, the DNA is TGTGCCAGCAGCCCGAGGCCTCAGAGCACAGATACGCAGTATTTT.